This T cell receptor (beta chain) emerged from a study of T cells in localized non-small cell lung cancer (dated by TCRdb to about 2020). About the study as a whole: T cell repertoires of about 230 early-stage NSCLC patients were analyzed, with tumors being compared against uninvolved tumor-adjacent lungs. Of the NSCLC patients, over 120 were male and approximately 99 were female, and the mean age was around 66 years. The cohort was made up of 236 treatment-naive NSCLC patients whose localized lung tumors had been resected. What the authors observed across the whole study: Uninvolved tumor-adjacent lung showed the highest T cell clonality, higher than tumor, which suggests more focused antigenic responses in the uninvolved tumor-adjacent lung. Higher T cell density in blood was associated with longer overall survival, whereas higher clonality in adjacent lung was associated with shorter survival. Because multi-region sequencing of the tumors was not done, intratumor heterogeneity could not be ruled out. A median of 57 of the top 100 tumor clones were detected in paired uninvolved adjacent lung, and 28 of these tumor clones were also found among the top 100 clones of the paired uninvolved adjacent lung. Because the study design was exploratory, TCR variables were selected using unadjusted p-values without false-discovery rate correction.

Germline trimming: 0 bases from V, 6 bases from J; junction bases outside gene matches: 10. The CDR3 runs 15 amino acids, cysteine and phenylalanine included. CDR3 DNA only is kept here, 45 bases in frame from base 1. The germline V gene encodes CDR1 GTSNPN and CDR2 SVGIG (reference sequence). TCR beta CDR3 regions were sequenced from DNA using the immunoSEQ Assay. In the paper's pipeline: To compute T cell density, TCR beta template counts were normalized to usable DNA, which was estimated by amplifying housekeeping genes. Richness was estimated using the preseqR package, with extrapolation to 400,000 templates for PBMC samples and to 120,000 templates for tissue samples. Clonality was defined by subtracting Pielou's evenness from one. Differential abundance testing on productive amino-acid clonotypes, with a minimum total count of 5 and an alpha of 0.1, was used to identify tissue-enriched TCRs. The Jaccard Index and the Morisita Overlap Index were used to measure how much the repertoires overlapped between compartments. GLIPH clustered TCR beta CDR3s with public tetramer-defined viral CDR3s; viral motifs required at least three viral sequences plus V-gene enrichment. TCRdb took over this immuneACCESS table, retaining in-frame rearrangements with V and J assigned. Such tables are incomplete; in checked studies, under half of the missing clones stem from an unresolved V gene, and the remainder is unexplained. V, J and clone size reflect that table, while D and trimming were determined from the DNA. The sample table shows about 25,000 clones, and approximately 86% are seen once. Roughly 14% of the sample belongs to the ten largest clones.

At diagnosis, peripheral blood, uninvolved tumor-adjacent lung and tumor were collected and stored as a combination of fresh-frozen and FFPE material. For TCR repertoire profiling, the blood samples were analyzed as peripheral blood mononuclear cells. In the case of this clone: Its antigen remains undetermined. One base away there is no much larger clone; base qualities are not given.

The clonotype was recovered from a female donor of 60 years or more with stage I lung adenocarcinoma. This chain is built from TRBV30 and TRBJ2-5; 7 middle bases align to TRBD2. The sample consisted of peripheral blood, taken before any cancer treatment. The CDR3 amino acid sequence is: CAWSVTGGGIKTQYF. The nucleotide sequence is given as TGTGCCTGGAGTGTGACGGGAGGTGGGATAAAGACCCAGTACTTC.